This entry describes one T cell receptor (beta chain). The target antigen is unknown. Researchers partitioned CD4+ cells into CD45RA+ naive and CD45RA-negative memory subsets. Clones were read by immunoSEQ multiplex PCR, and TCRdb kept only the in-frame ones, dropping some. The sample carries 2 million to 2.5 million clones, about 94% recorded once. The data belong to a study of shared clonotypes between healthy human individuals. Study findings and constraints: Naive subsets usually exceeded memory subsets in estimated richness.

V was pared by 4 bases and J by 3 bases, with 3 bases of the junction left unmatched. CDR1 is SGHRS, CDR2 YFSETQ, per germline. CDR3 length equals 14 residues. The rearrangement links TRBV5-1 to TRBJ2-3, with 9 bases aligning to TRBD1. Sequenced sample: naive CD4+ T cells sorted from blood. Indicated subset: CD45RA+ positively selected. The receptor comes from a man in his late teens or twenties in good health. In DNA form, the CDR3 reads TGCGCCAGCAGCACGGGACAGGGAACAGATACGCAGTATTTT. This sequence encodes CASSTGQGTDTQYF.